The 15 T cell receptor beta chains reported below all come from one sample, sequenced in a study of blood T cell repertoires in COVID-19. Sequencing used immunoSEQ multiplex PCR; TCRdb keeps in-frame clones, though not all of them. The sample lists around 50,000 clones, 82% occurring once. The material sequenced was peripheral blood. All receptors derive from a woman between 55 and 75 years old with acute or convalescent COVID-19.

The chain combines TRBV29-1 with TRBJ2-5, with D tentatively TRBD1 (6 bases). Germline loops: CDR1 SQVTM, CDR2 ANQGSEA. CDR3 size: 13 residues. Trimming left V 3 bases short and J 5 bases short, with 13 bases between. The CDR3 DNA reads TGCAGCGTTGATAGGACAGTAAGGGAGACCCAGTACTTC. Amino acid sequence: CSVDRTVRETQYF.

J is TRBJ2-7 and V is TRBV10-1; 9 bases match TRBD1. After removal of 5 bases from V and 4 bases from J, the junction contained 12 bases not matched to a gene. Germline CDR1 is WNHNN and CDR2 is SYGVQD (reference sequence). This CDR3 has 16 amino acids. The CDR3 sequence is CASSREVGQGRYEQYF. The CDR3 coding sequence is TGCGCCAGCAGTCGAGAGGTGGGACAGGGACGGTACGAGCAGTACTTC.

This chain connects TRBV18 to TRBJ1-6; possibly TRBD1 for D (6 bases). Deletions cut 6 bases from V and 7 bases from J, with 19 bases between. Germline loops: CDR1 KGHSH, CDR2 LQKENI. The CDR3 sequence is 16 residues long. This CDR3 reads CASSRGQSESNSPLHF. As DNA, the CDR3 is TGTGCCAGCTCTCGAGGACAGAGTGAATCAAATTCACCCCTCCACTTT. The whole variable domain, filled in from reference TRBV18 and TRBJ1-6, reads NAGVMQNPRHLVRRRGQEARLRCSPMKGHSHVYWYRQLPEEGLKFMVYLQKENIIDESGMPKERFSAEFPKEGPSILRIQQVVRGDSAAYFCASSRGQSESNSPLHFGNGTRLTVT.

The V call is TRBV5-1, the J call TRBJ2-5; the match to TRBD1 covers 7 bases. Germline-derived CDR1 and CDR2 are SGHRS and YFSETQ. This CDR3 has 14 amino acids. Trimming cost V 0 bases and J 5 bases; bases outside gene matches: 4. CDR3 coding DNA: TGCGCCAGCAGCTTGGGACAGGGTGTTGAGACCCAGTACTTC. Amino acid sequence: CASSLGQGVETQYF. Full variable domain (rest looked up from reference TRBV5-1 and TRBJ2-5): KAGVTQTPRYLIKTRGQQVTLSCSPISGHRSVSWYQQTPGQGLQFLFEYFSETQRNKGNFPGRFSGRQFSNSRSEMNVSTLELGDSALYLCASSLGQGVETQYFGPGTRLLVL.

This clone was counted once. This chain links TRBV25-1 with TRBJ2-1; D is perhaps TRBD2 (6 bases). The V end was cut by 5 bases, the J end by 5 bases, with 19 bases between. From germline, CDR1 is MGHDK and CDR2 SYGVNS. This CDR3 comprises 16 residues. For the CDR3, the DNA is TGTGCCAGCAGTTACCGTCGCGGGGAACGGGACAATGAGCAGTTCTTC. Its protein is CASSYRRGERDNEQFF.

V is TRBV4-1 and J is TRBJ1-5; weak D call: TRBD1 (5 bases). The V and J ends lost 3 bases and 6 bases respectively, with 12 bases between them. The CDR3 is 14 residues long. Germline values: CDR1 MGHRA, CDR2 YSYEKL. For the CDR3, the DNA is TGCGCCAGCAGCCACACGGGGGAGGGTCAGCCCCAGCATTTT. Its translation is CASSHTGEGQPQHF.

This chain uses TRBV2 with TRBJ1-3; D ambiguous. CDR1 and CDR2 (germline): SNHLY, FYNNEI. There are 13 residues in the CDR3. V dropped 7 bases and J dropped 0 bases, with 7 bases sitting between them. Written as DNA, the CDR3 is TGTGCCAGCAATCCCTACTCTGGAAACACCATATATTTT. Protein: CASNPYSGNTIYF. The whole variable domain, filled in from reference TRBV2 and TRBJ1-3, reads EPEVTQTPSHQVTQMGQEVILRCVPISNHLYFYWYRQILGQKVEFLVSFYNNEISEKSEIFDDQFSVERPDGSNFTLKIRSTKLEDSAMYFCASNPYSGNTIYFGEGSWLTVV.

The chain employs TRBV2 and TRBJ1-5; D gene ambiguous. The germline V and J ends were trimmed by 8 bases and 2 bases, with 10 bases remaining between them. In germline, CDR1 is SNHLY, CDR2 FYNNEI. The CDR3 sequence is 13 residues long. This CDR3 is CASQERGNQPQHF. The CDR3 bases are TGTGCCAGCCAGGAAAGAGGCAATCAGCCCCAGCATTTT.

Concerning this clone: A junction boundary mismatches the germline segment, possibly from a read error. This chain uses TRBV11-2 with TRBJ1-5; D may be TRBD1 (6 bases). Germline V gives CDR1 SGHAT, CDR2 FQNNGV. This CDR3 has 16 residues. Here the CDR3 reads CASSLGPGASNQPQHF. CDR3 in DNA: TGTGCCAGCAGTTTAGGGCCAGGGGCTAGCAATCAGCCCCAGCATTTT.

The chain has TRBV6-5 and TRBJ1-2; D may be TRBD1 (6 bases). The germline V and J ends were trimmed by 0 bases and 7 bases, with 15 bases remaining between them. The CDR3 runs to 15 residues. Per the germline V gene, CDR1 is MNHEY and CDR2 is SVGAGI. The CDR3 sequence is CASSYSWGRLFGYTF. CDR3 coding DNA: TGTGCCAGCAGTTACTCTTGGGGGCGCTTGTTTGGCTACACCTTC.

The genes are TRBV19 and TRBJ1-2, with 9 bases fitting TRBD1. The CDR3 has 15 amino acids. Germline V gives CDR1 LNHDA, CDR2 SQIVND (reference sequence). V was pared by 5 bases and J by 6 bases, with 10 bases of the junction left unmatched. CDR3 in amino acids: CASSSTPGTGNGYTF. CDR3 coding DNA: TGTGCCAGTAGTTCCACCCCCGGGACAGGGAATGGCTACACCTTC.

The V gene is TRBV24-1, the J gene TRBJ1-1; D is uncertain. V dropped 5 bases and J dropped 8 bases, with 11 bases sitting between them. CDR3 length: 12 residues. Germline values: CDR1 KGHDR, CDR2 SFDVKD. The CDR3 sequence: CATSGPSGEAFF. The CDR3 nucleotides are TGTGCCACCAGTGGACCCTCCGGGGAAGCTTTCTTT.

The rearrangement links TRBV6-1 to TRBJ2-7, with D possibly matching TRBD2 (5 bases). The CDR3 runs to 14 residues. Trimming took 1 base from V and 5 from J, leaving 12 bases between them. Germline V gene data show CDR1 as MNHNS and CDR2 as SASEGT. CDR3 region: CASSEVIRGHEQYF. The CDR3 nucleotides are TGTGCCAGCAGTGAAGTTATCCGGGGTCACGAGCAGTACTTC.

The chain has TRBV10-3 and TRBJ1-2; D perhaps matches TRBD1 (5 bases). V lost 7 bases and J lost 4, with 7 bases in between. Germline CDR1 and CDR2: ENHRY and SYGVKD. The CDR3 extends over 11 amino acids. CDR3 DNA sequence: TGTGCCATCACTGACAGCTATGGCTACACCTTC. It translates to CAITDSYGYTF.

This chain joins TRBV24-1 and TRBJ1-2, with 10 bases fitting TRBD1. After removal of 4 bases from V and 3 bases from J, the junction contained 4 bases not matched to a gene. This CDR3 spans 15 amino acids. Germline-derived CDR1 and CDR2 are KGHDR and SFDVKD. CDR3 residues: CATSDRQGADYGYTF. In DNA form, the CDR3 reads TGTGCCACCAGTGACCGACAGGGGGCGGACTATGGCTACACCTTC.